Listed below are T cell receptor beta chains from one sample, sequenced in a study of T cells in Graves' hyperthyroidism and ophthalmopathy. TCRdb reprocessed the multiplex PCR reads with MiXCR, giving one entry per CDR3 protein. This sample carries approximately 400,000 distinct CDR3 sequences, around 14% of them seen once, and the ten largest clones take 7.5% to 9%. The sequenced sample consisted of blood. Receptor source: a woman under 30 with Graves' hyperthyroidism. CDR3s include the opening cysteine and the closing phenylalanine or tryptophan. Each record gives: V gene, clone size, J gene, D gene, CDR3 protein, CDR3 DNA. The D gene is left open where the match is weak. Part of the rows lack a size; the others show once, few, many or a class for expanded clones.

>TRBV19|.|TRBJ1-4|.
CASSQQGRGEKLFF
TGTGCCAGTAGTCAGCAGGGGCGCGGTGAAAAACTGTTTTTT
>TRBV6-2/TRBV6-3|many|TRBJ2-2|.
CASSYGLTVRTGELFF
TGTGCCAGCAGTTACGGACTTACTGTCAGGACCGGGGAGCTGTTTTTT
>TRBV5-1|few|TRBJ1-1|.
CASSSSGASTEAFF
TGCGCCAGCAGCTCGAGTGGGGCTTCAACTGAAGCTTTCTTT
>TRBV11-2|many|TRBJ2-3|.
CASSLVPSADTQYF
TGTGCCAGCAGCTTAGTACCTAGCGCGGATACGCAGTATTTT
>TRBV7-9|many|TRBJ2-1|.
CASSLLPPGNEQFF
TGTGCCAGCAGCTTACTTCCGCCAGGCAATGAGCAGTTCTTC
>TRBV28|.|TRBJ1-4|.
CASRVWGSGTKLFF
TGTGCCAGCAGGGTATGGGGTTCGGGGACAAAACTGTTTTTT
>TRBV29-1|.|TRBJ2-1|TRBD1
CSVGETGGNEQFF
TGCAGCGTTGGCGAGACAGGGGGGAATGAGCAGTTCTTC
>TRBV18|many|TRBJ2-4|.
CASSPPKRIAKNIQYF
TGTGCCAGCTCACCGCCCAAGCGTATAGCCAAAAACATTCAGTACTTC
>TRBV6-2/TRBV6-3|many|TRBJ2-7|.
CASSPRPSKQYF
TGTGCCAGCAGCCCCCGCCCTTCCAAGCAGTACTTC
>TRBV6-2/TRBV6-3|.|TRBJ2-4|TRBD1
CASTKTGKGGKNIQCF
TGTGCCAGCACCAAGACAGGGAAGGGCGGCAAAAACATTCAGTGCTTC
>TRBV18|.|TRBJ1-1|.
CASSPSIRGRRDTEAFF
TGTGCCAGCTCACCATCCATTAGGGGCCGGCGGGACACTGAAGCTTTCTTT
>TRBV7-9|many|TRBJ1-2|.
CASSLARGWNGYTF
TGTGCCAGCAGCTTAGCGCGGGGATGGAATGGCTACACCTTC
>TRBV4-2|.|TRBJ1-1|.
CASSYSEGNTEAFF
TGTGCCAGCAGCTATTCGGAGGGGAACACTGAAGCTTTCTTT
>TRBV7-8|.|TRBJ2-1|.
CASSLRGGRVFDNEQFF
TGTGCCAGCAGCTTAAGGGGTGGACGGGTTTTCGACAATGAGCAGTTCTTC
>TRBV10-3|many|TRBJ1-2|TRBD1
CAISTTGGAEVGYTF
TGTGCCATCAGTACGACAGGGGGCGCGGAGGTCGGCTACACCTTC
>TRBV3-1|many|TRBJ2-5|.
CASSQNQGGLETQYF
TGTGCCAGCAGCCAAAACCAGGGAGGATTAGAGACCCAGTACTTC
>TRBV28|many|TRBJ2-5|TRBD2
CATLEAGGSPQETQYF
TGTGCAACCTTGGAGGCGGGGGGGTCTCCCCAAGAGACCCAGTACTTC
>TRBV10-3|.|TRBJ2-1|TRBD2
CAIMREEMQFF
TGTGCCATCATGCGGGAGGAGATGCAGTTCTTC
>TRBV7-9|.|TRBJ2-5|.
CASSPRLGREETQYF
TGTGCCAGCAGCCCGCGGTTAGGAAGAGAAGAGACCCAGTACTTC
>TRBV5-1|few|TRBJ1-2|.
CASSLSLLTSNGYTF
TGCGCCAGCAGCTTGTCCCTTTTGACCTCTAATGGCTACACCTTC
>TRBV30|many|TRBJ2-5|.
CAWSRTNQETQYF
TGTGCCTGGAGTAGGACTAACCAAGAGACCCAGTACTTC
>TRBV2|.|TRBJ1-1|.
CASSGWTVDRLNTEAFF
TGTGCCAGCAGTGGGTGGACGGTCGACCGATTGAACACTGAAGCTTTCTTT
>TRBV20-1|many|TRBJ1-5|.
CSARKGEGENQPQHF
TGCAGTGCTAGAAAGGGTGAAGGGGAAAATCAGCCCCAGCATTTT
>TRBV24-1|.|TRBJ2-1|TRBD1
CATSDFPDRGSDEQFF
TGTGCCACCAGTGATTTCCCCGACAGGGGAAGCGATGAGCAGTTCTTC
>TRBV12-3/TRBV12-4|many|TRBJ1-2|TRBD1
CASSLDRVNGYTF
TGTGCCAGCAGTCTAGACAGGGTGAATGGCTACACCTTC
>TRBV20-1|many|TRBJ1-2|.
CSARARRGTHYGYTF
TGCAGTGCTAGAGCTCGGAGGGGGACTCACTATGGCTACACCTTC
>TRBV10-3|few|TRBJ1-1|.
CAISEPQKRAFF
TGTGCCATCAGTGAACCCCAAAAAAGGGCTTTCTTT
>TRBV6-5|many|TRBJ2-7|.
CASSWYYEQYF
TGTGCCAGCAGTTGGTACTACGAGCAGTACTTC
>TRBV20-1|few|TRBJ1-6|TRBD1
CSARPPGQKYNSPLHF
TGCAGTGCTAGGCCGCCGGGACAGAAATATAATTCACCCCTCCACTTT
>TRBV20-1|many|TRBJ1-1|TRBD1
CSARVQGAGAFF
TGCAGTGCTAGAGTACAGGGGGCGGGAGCTTTCTTT
>TRBV12-3/TRBV12-4|many|TRBJ1-5|TRBD1
CASSRGLGNQPQHF
TGTGCCAGCAGCAGGGGGCTCGGCAATCAGCCCCAGCATTTT
>TRBV19|few|TRBJ2-7|.
CASSVAPQSYEQYF
TGTGCCAGTAGTGTCGCCCCGCAGTCGTACGAGCAGTACTTC
>TRBV30|.|TRBJ2-3|.
CAWGTFADTQYF
TGTGCCTGGGGGACCTTTGCAGATACGCAGTATTTT
>TRBV9|many|TRBJ1-1|TRBD1
CASSVAWDRGEAFF
TGTGCCAGCAGCGTAGCTTGGGACAGGGGTGAAGCTTTCTTT
>TRBV6-6|many|TRBJ2-3|TRBD2
CASSYYTAGVDTQYF
TGTGCCAGCAGTTACTATACAGCGGGGGTGGATACGCAGTATTTT
>TRBV25-1|few|TRBJ1-4|.
CASSESVLNEKLFF
TGTGCCAGCAGTGAATCGGTCCTTAATGAAAAACTGTTTTTT
>TRBV12-3/TRBV12-4|many|TRBJ1-3|.
CASRARDNRNTIYF
TGTGCCAGCAGGGCCCGGGACAACCGGAACACCATATATTTT
>TRBV3-1|many|TRBJ2-7|TRBD2
CASSPSGDYYEQYF
TGTGCCAGCAGCCCCAGCGGGGACTATTACGAGCAGTACTTC
>TRBV20-1|many|TRBJ2-7|.
CSASKDSTYEQYF
TGCAGTGCTAGTAAGGACAGTACCTACGAGCAGTACTTC